The rows below give T cell receptor beta chains drawn from one sample of a study of neoadjuvant anti-PD-1 for oral cavity cancer. TCRdb keeps only in-frame clones here, not all; method: immunoSEQ multiplex PCR. Among 14,000 or so clones listed, roughly 82% were seen once. The source material was PBMCs, sampled after nivolumab (anti-PD-1) treatment. All receptors derive from a person aged 35-79 years with oral cavity squamous cell carcinoma. CDR3s include the opening cysteine and the closing phenylalanine or tryptophan. The order of the fields is clone size, D gene, J gene, V gene, CDR3 protein, CDR3 DNA. A D gene is named only where the DNA matches it firmly. Some rows have no size entry. The others give once, few or many, or a class for an expanded clone.

- | - | TRBJ1-4 | TRBV28 | CASSFLQGNEKLFF | TGTGCCAGCAGTTTTTTACAGGGCAATGAAAAACTGTTTTTT
once | - | TRBJ1-4 | TRBV7-9 | CASSLSTAEKLFF | TGTGCCAGCAGCTTAAGTACGGCAGAAAAACTGTTTTTT
- | TRBD1 | TRBJ1-2 | TRBV28 | CASSSHHRQGAQDGYTF | TGTGCCAGCAGTTCCCATCACCGACAGGGGGCGCAGGATGGCTACACCTTC
- | TRBD2 | TRBJ2-2 | TRBV6-6 | CASSYGTSVVGELFF | TGTGCCAGCAGTTACGGGACTAGCGTCGTCGGGGAGCTGTTTTTT
few | - | TRBJ1-2 | TRBV28 | CASSFPGGAKGYTF | TGTGCCAGCAGTTTCCCGGGAGGGGCTAAGGGCTACACCTTC
- | - | TRBJ2-1 | TRBV27 | CASSSRGLPDNEQFF | TGTGCCAGCAGTTCCAGGGGACTGCCAGACAATGAGCAGTTCTTC
- | - | TRBJ1-5 | TRBV5-1 | CASSLGFSGQPQHF | TGCGCCAGCAGCTTGGGGTTTTCGGGTCAGCCCCAGCATTTT
- | TRBD1 | TRBJ2-3 | TRBV6-1 | CASSEVRQGADTQYF | TGTGCCAGCAGTGAAGTAAGACAGGGGGCGGATACGCAGTATTTT
- | - | TRBJ2-3 | TRBV7-9 | CASSLELAGDTQYF | TGTGCCAGCAGCTTAGAACTAGCAGGAGATACGCAGTATTTT
few | TRBD1 | TRBJ1-6 | TRBV5-1 | CASSFRDRGNSPLHF | TGCGCCAGCAGCTTCCGGGACAGGGGTAATTCACCCCTCCACTTT
- | - | TRBJ2-5 | TRBV6-1 | CASSELTDSAETQYF | TGTGCCAGCAGTGAACTAACCGACTCGGCCGAGACCCAGTACTTC
- | - | TRBJ1-5 | TRBV6-6 | CASSIGGPQHF | TGTGCCAGCAGCATTGGGGGGCCCCAGCATTTT
- | - | TRBJ1-1 | TRBV6-5 | CASSQQGNTEAFF | TGTGCCAGCAGTCAACAGGGGAACACTGAAGCTTTCTTT
- | - | TRBJ2-1 | TRBV11-2 | CASSPISGPYNEQFF | TGTGCCAGCAGCCCCATTAGCGGCCCCTACAATGAGCAGTTCTTC
- | - | TRBJ1-2 | TRBV9 | CASSISGISGYTF | TGTGCCAGCAGCATTTCGGGAATTAGCGGCTACACCTTC
- | - | TRBJ1-4 | TRBV6-1 | CASMGDGVSVGLFF | TGTGCCAGCATGGGGGACGGGGTCAGCGTCGGACTGTTTTTT
- | - | TRBJ2-7 | TRBV5-1 | CASSPSSYEQYF | TGCGCCAGCAGCCCGAGCTCCTACGAGCAGTACTTC
- | - | TRBJ1-2 | TRBV25-1 | CASSPQGIYGYTF | TGTGCCAGCAGTCCTCAGGGAATCTATGGCTACACCTTC
- | - | TRBJ1-5 | TRBV6-6 | CASSYSRSNQPQHF | TGTGCCAGCAGTTACTCGCGTAGCAATCAGCCCCAGCATTTT
- | - | TRBJ2-7 | TRBV6-1 | CASTQRAGIAYEQYF | TGTGCCAGCACCCAACGGGCTGGGATCGCCTACGAGCAGTACTTC
- | - | TRBJ1-4 | TRBV4-1 | CASSQVWGYEKLFF | TGCGCCAGCAGCCAAGTCTGGGGGTATGAAAAACTGTTTTTT
- | - | TRBJ1-1 | TRBV7-9 | CASSFDTEAFF | TGTGCCAGCAGCTTCGACACTGAAGCTTTCTTT
once | TRBD2 | TRBJ2-2 | TRBV11-2 | CASRRPGLGTGELFF | TGTGCCAGCAGAAGACCGGGACTAGGGACCGGGGAGCTGTTTTTT
- | TRBD1 | TRBJ1-1 | TRBV29-1 | CSVEWQPGGRVSEAFF | TGCAGCGTTGAATGGCAGCCAGGGGGCAGGGTAAGTGAAGCTTTCTTT
- | - | TRBJ1-1 | TRBV28 | CASSFWRSDTEAFF | TGTGCCAGCAGTTTTTGGCGTTCGGACACTGAAGCTTTCTTT
once | TRBD2 | TRBJ2-1 | TRBV9 | CASSGGTSGIYNEQFF | TGTGCCAGCAGCGGTGGGACTAGCGGAATCTACAATGAGCAGTTCTTC
- | TRBD2 | TRBJ2-3 | TRBV7-7 | CASSLGGGASADTQYF | TGTGCCAGCAGCTTAGGCGGGGGAGCCTCGGCAGATACGCAGTATTTT
- | TRBD2 | TRBJ2-3 | TRBV29-1 | CSVASGSTDTQYF | TGCAGCGTTGCTAGCGGGAGCACAGATACGCAGTATTTT
few | - | TRBJ1-1 | TRBV30 | CAQAGNTEAFF | TGTGCCCAGGCAGGGAACACTGAAGCTTTCTTT
- | - | TRBJ1-6 | TRBV2 | CASTEGVISPLHF | TGTGCCAGCACCGAAGGGGTCATTTCACCCCTCCACTTT
- | - | TRBJ2-7 | TRBV7-8 | CASSLARVSQVTYEQYF | TGTGCCAGCAGCTTAGCTCGGGTTTCGCAGGTCACCTACGAGCAGTACTTC
- | - | TRBJ1-5 | TRBV27 | CASSLGSGDQPQHF | TGTGCCAGCAGTTTGGGATCCGGCGATCAGCCCCAGCATTTT
- | - | TRBJ1-2 | TRBV2 | CASKEFFYGYTF | TGTGCCAGCAAGGAGTTCTTCTATGGCTACACCTTC
- | TRBD1 | TRBJ1-4 | TRBV28 | CASSLSGRQGWYF | TGTGCCAGCAGTTTATCGGGGCGACAGGGATGGTATTTT
- | - | TRBJ2-5 | TRBV28 | CASSLPTRGGETQYF | TGTGCCAGCAGCTTACCGACAAGAGGTGGAGAGACCCAGTACTTC
- | TRBD2 | TRBJ2-3 | TRBV11-2 | CASSSESGSRGTDTQYF | TGTGCCAGCAGCTCGGAGAGCGGGAGCCGAGGCACAGATACGCAGTATTTT
few | - | TRBJ1-2 | TRBV6-1 | CASSESMENYGYTF | TGTGCCAGCAGTGAATCAATGGAAAACTATGGCTACACCTTC
- | - | TRBJ1-6 | TRBV5-4 | CASSQQGSNSPLHF | TGTGCCAGCAGCCAACAGGGCTCCAATTCACCCCTCCACTTT
- | - | TRBJ2-6 | TRBV5-1 | CASSLIRPSGANVLTF | TGCGCCAGCAGCTTGATCAGGCCCTCTGGGGCCAACGTCCTGACTTTC
- | - | TRBJ2-1 | TRBV2 | CASRQKNQNNEQFF | TGTGCCAGCAGACAGAAAAACCAAAACAATGAGCAGTTCTTC
few | - | TRBJ2-7 | TRBV13 | CASSLSGNEQYF | TGTGCCAGCAGCTTATCTGGGAACGAGCAGTACTTC
- | - | TRBJ1-6 | TRBV7-8 | CASSMGTGRRINSPLHF | TGTGCCAGCAGCATGGGGACGGGACGCCGCATTAATTCACCCCTCCACTTT
- | - | TRBJ1-1 | TRBV20-1 | CSAGFLTEAFF | TGCAGTGCTGGTTTTCTCACTGAAGCTTTCTTT
- | TRBD1 | TRBJ1-1 | TRBV2 | CASSKGGQGRAFF | TGTGCCAGCAGTAAGGGGGGACAGGGAAGAGCTTTCTTT
- | TRBD1 | TRBJ2-2 | TRBV6-5 | CASRTQGAAGELFF | TGTGCCAGCAGGACGCAGGGGGCTGCCGGGGAGCTGTTTTTT
few | - | TRBJ1-2 | TRBV7-3 | CASSRDGANYGYTF | TGTGCCAGCAGCCGGGACGGAGCTAACTATGGCTACACCTTC
- | TRBD1 | TRBJ1-1 | TRBV29-1 | CSVEGQGNTEAFF | TGCAGCGTTGAGGGACAGGGGAACACTGAAGCTTTCTTT
- | - | TRBJ2-6 | TRBV7-8 | CASSLILGPGANVLTF | TGTGCCAGCAGCTTAATATTGGGGCCTGGGGCCAACGTCCTGACTTTC
- | TRBD1 | TRBJ1-1 | TRBV15 | CATSRTDRADTTEAFF | TGTGCCACCAGCAGAACGGACAGGGCTGATACGACTGAAGCTTTCTTT
- | TRBD2 | TRBJ2-1 | TRBV6-5 | CASSPRGGSYNEQFF | TGTGCCAGCAGTCCGCGGGGGGGCTCCTACAATGAGCAGTTCTTC
- | TRBD1 | TRBJ2-7 | TRBV18 | CASSPAPGQEYEQYF | TGTGCCAGCTCACCAGCGCCGGGACAGGAGTACGAGCAGTACTTC
- | - | TRBJ1-2 | TRBV7-9 | CASGRVGGYGYTF | TGTGCCAGCGGGCGGGTTGGGGGATATGGCTACACCTTC
- | - | TRBJ2-2 | TRBV7-3 | CASGAGPLTGELFF | TGTGCCAGCGGGGCGGGACCACTCACCGGGGAGCTGTTTTTT
- | - | TRBJ2-7 | TRBV5-1 | CASSLGGDYEQYF | TGCGCCAGCAGCTTGGGCGGGGACTACGAGCAGTACTTC